The 6 T cell receptor beta chains reported below all come from one sample, sequenced in a study of blood T cell repertoires in COVID-19 (dated by TCRdb to about 2020). The library came from the immunoSEQ multiplex PCR assay. The table was pulled from immuneACCESS by TCRdb, which kept in-frame rearrangements only. Such tables lose some clones; where checked, under half of the loss comes from unresolved V genes, and the rest has no known cause. The sample includes approximately 350,000 clones, with roughly 90% observed a single time. The ten biggest clones cover 3% of the sample. The specimen was peripheral blood. Receptors originate from a woman aged 25 to 39 with COVID-19, enrolled during active disease.

The chain is built from TRBV27 and TRBJ2-1; a weak D match, TRBD2 (6 bases). Germline V gives CDR1 MNHEY, CDR2 SMNVEV (reference sequence). Trimming took off 2 bases at V and 3 bases at J, with 11 bases between the two ends. The CDR3 contains 15 residues. The CDR3 DNA follows: TGTGCCAGCAGTTTAGTTCGGGAGTACTACAATGAGCAGTTCTTC. Protein sequence: CASSLVREYYNEQFF.

The genes are TRBV19 and TRBJ1-4; TRBD1 is a possible D gene (6 bases). The V gene's germline CDR1 is LNHDA and CDR2 SQIVND (reference sequence). The V end was cut by 4 bases, the J end by 7 bases, with 16 bases between. This CDR3 contains 15 residues. CDR3 bases: TGTGCCAGTAGTACAAGGACAGATTGGAGTGAAAAACTGTTTTTT. Translation: CASSTRTDWSEKLFF.

The gene calls are TRBV5-4 and TRBJ1-2; TRBD1 is a possible D gene (6 bases). Looked up from germline, CDR1 is SGHNT and CDR2 is YYREEE (reference sequence). Trimming left V 6 bases short and J 2 bases short, with 14 bases between. This CDR3 is built from 14 residues. In DNA form, the CDR3 reads TGTGCCAGCACCCCCCGGGACAACAACTATGGCTACACCTTC. This encodes CASTPRDNNYGYTF.

This sequence joins TRBV6-2 or TRBV6-3 and TRBJ2-7; D may be TRBD1 (6 bases). Deletions cut 2 bases from V and 2 bases from J, with 22 bases between. Germline values: CDR1 MNHEY, CDR2 SVGEGT. The CDR3 sequence is 18 residues long. The CDR3 sequence is CASSYPDLGHHDPYEQYF. The CDR3 nucleotides are TGTGCCAGCAGTTACCCGGATTTGGGACACCATGACCCCTACGAGCAGTACTTC.

The sample holds one count of this clone. This chain's CDR3 is CASSPPGTLTGHEQFF. For the CDR3, the DNA is TGTGCCAGCAGCCCACCGGGAACCCTTACCGGCCATGAGCAGTTCTTC. The chain uses TRBV3-1 (or the pseudogene TRBV3-2) and TRBJ2-1; D possibly corresponds to TRBD2 (5 bases). Germline loops: CDR1 LGHDT, CDR2 YNNKEL (reference sequence). V lost 4 bases and J 8 bases, leaving 21 bases between the germline ends. This CDR3 is 16 amino acids long.

There are a few counts of this clone. This chain joins TRBV6-5 and TRBJ2-5; tentatively, D is TRBD1 (5 bases). There are 13 residues in the CDR3. CDR1 is MNHEY and CDR2 is SVGAGI in the germline V gene. V was clipped by 6 bases and J by 2 bases, with 10 bases between them. CDR3 nucleotide sequence: TGTGCCAGCAGCCGACAGCTACAAGAGACCCAGTACTTC. Protein product: CASSRQLQETQYF.